The next 8 T cell receptor beta chains were all read from a single sample in a study of CD8 T cells in Susac syndrome. After extraction with the RNeasy kit, roughly 0.45 to 1 ug of the RNA was reverse transcribed using random hexamers. TCRdb used MiXCR to reprocess the immunoSEQ multiplex PCR reads, holding one entry per CDR3 protein. Of tens of thousands of distinct CDR3 sequences in the sample, roughly 94% were seen once. The specimen sequenced was CD4+ T cells from PBMCs. Every receptor here comes from a human donor with Susac syndrome.

This chain uses TRBV12-3 or TRBV12-4 with TRBJ2-7, with D perhaps TRBD1 or TRBD2 (5 bases each). Trimming pared 5 bases from V and 9 bases from J, leaving 20 bases between. The CDR3 covers 14 residues. The CDR3 DNA is TGTGCCAGCAGTCTCGGGGCAGCTCCGGTCGGGCAGTACTTC. It specifies CASSLGAAPVGQYF.

The chain has TRBV20-1 and TRBJ1-1; no clear D gene. This CDR3 contains 11 residues. Trimming removed 4 bases from V and 11 bases from J, with 14 bases in between. CDR1 and CDR2 (germline): DFQATT, SNEGSKA (reference sequence). The CDR3 DNA sequence: TGCAGTGCTATTTATCCCCCTGGTGCTTTCTTT. Protein: CSAIYPPGAFF.

V and J are TRBV5-4 and TRBJ2-5; D gene unclear. The V gene's germline CDR1 is SGHNT and CDR2 YYREEE (reference sequence). V was pared by 2 bases and J by 5 bases, with 10 bases between. The CDR3 extends over 13 amino acids. The CDR3 reads CASSLGLRETQYF. The CDR3 DNA reads as TGTGCCAGCAGCTTAGGCCTCCGGGAGACCCAGTACTTC.

V and J are TRBV5-4 and TRBJ2-2; TRBD1 might be the D (5 bases). V was shortened by 3 bases and J by 0 bases, with 9 bases between the two germline ends. The CDR3 length is 15 residues. The germline gives CDR1 SGHNT, CDR2 YYREEE (reference sequence). CDR3: CASSYRSANTGELFF. The CDR3 DNA is TGTGCCAGCAGCTACAGGTCCGCGAACACCGGGGAGCTGTTTTTT.

This clonotype was recorded once. The chain uses TRBV29-1 and TRBJ2-2, with 12 bases that match TRBD2. Germline loops: CDR1 SQVTM, CDR2 ANQGSEA. This CDR3 comprises 14 residues. The trim removed 7 bases at V and 7 bases at J, leaving 7 bases unmatched. Written as DNA, the CDR3 is TGCAGCGCCCATCTAGCGGGGGGGCGCGGGGAGCTGTTTTTT. Amino acid sequence: CSAHLAGGRGELFF.

The chain uses TRBV3-1 and TRBJ2-2; 10 bases align to TRBD1. The germline V gene encodes CDR1 LGHDT and CDR2 YNNKEL (reference sequence). Losses at the gene ends were 6 bases for V and 4 bases for J; bases not matched to a gene: 5. This CDR3 region has 15 residues. The CDR3 DNA sequence: TGTGCCAGCAGACCGGGACAGGGGCTCACCGGGGAGCTGTTTTTT. It specifies CASRPGQGLTGELFF.

This sequence joins TRBV20-1 and TRBJ1-2; no firm D call. Germline V lookup: CDR1 DFQATT, CDR2 SNEGSKA (reference sequence). V gave up 1 base and J gave up 3 bases, with 6 bases separating them. The CDR3 runs 12 residues. This CDR3 reads CSARVQDYGYTF. DNA for the CDR3: TGCAGTGCTAGAGTTCAGGACTATGGCTACACCTTC.

The rearrangement joins TRBV15 to TRBJ1-1, with D tentatively TRBD1 (6 bases). Trimming cost V 5 bases and J 1 base, with 14 bases left between them. The CDR3 contains 15 residues. In germline, CDR1 is LNHNV, CDR2 YYDKDF (reference sequence). DNA of the CDR3: TGTGCCACCAGCGCCTCCGGGACACCGAACACTGAAGCTTTCTTT. It is translated as CATSASGTPNTEAFF. Full variable domain (missing parts from reference TRBV15 and TRBJ1-1): DAMVIQNPRYQVTQFGKPVTLSCSQTLNHNVMYWYQQKSSQAPKLLFHYYDKDFNNEADTPDNFQSRRPNTSFCFLDIRSPGLGDTAMYLCATSASGTPNTEAFFGQGTRLTVV.